The next 7 T cell receptor beta chains were all read from a single sample in a study of blood T cell repertoires in COVID-19. Sequenced by immunoSEQ multiplex PCR; TCRdb stores in-frame clones only, minus some. The data contain approximately 120,000 clones, more than 75% of them singletons. What was sequenced was peripheral blood. The origin of the receptors is a human donor in a cohort sampled during active COVID-19.

V usage is TRBV6-6 and J usage is TRBJ2-5; D may be TRBD2 (7 bases). Trimming took off 4 bases at V and 5 bases at J, with 20 bases between the two ends. This CDR3 spans 16 amino acids. The V gene's germline CDR1 is MNHNY and CDR2 SVGAGI (reference sequence). CDR3 coding DNA: TGTGCCAGCAGTTCCACCCGAGGGGGGGCCGGGGAGACCCAGTACTTC. Residues: CASSSTRGGAGETQYF.

The chain has TRBV7-9 and TRBJ2-3, with 7 bases that match TRBD2. CDR3 length: 16 residues. Germline CDR1 is SEHNR and CDR2 is FQNEAQ (reference sequence). Germline trimming cut 4 bases from V and 6 bases from J; bases unmatched to any gene: 13. The CDR3 region is CASSSPAGVSLDTQYF. CDR3 nucleotide sequence: TGTGCCAGCAGCTCCCCTGCGGGGGTCTCTCTCGATACGCAGTATTTT.

The chain employs TRBV7-9 and TRBJ1-2; 9 bases align to TRBD1. The CDR3 totals 14 residues. From germline, CDR1 is SEHNR and CDR2 FQNEAQ (reference sequence). J was trimmed by 7 bases and V by 3 bases; bases with no gene match: 6. CDR3 bases: TGTGCCAGCAGCTTTGGACAGGGGCAGTTTGGCTACACCTTC. Translating it yields CASSFGQGQFGYTF.

The chain is built from TRBV6-6 and TRBJ1-4; TRBD1 matches at 10 bases. This CDR3 is 15 amino acids long. The V and J ends lost 2 bases and 6 bases, in that order; junction bases with no gene match: 3. The germline CDR1 and CDR2 sequences are MNHNY and SVGAGI (reference sequence). The CDR3 spells CASSYPGTGDEKLFF. Written as DNA, the CDR3 is TGTGCCAGCAGTTACCCCGGGACAGGGGATGAAAAACTGTTTTTT.

This chain links TRBV18 with TRBJ1-1; D uncertain. Germline CDR1 KGHSH, CDR2 LQKENI. The length of the CDR3 is 16 residues. Trimming removed 1 base at V and 0 bases at J, with 12 bases between. As DNA, the CDR3 is TGTGCCAGCTCACCACGCAAGCCGGGGTTGAACACTGAAGCTTTCTTT. This sequence encodes CASSPRKPGLNTEAFF.

J is TRBJ1-1 and V is TRBV21-1; no check of the table's D call, TRBD1, against the DNA was made. TRBV21-1 is tagged as a pseudogene. The CDR3 extends over 12 amino acids. The chain's CDR3 is CASSGRNTEAFF. The CDR3 bases are TGTGCCAGCAGCGGGCGGAACACTGAAGCTTTCTTT.

This chain links TRBV5-1 with TRBJ1-3; TRBD1 aligns across 8 bases. Germline assignment: CDR1 SGHRS and CDR2 YFSETQ. The CDR3 consists of 16 residues. V lost 0 bases and J lost 3; bases outside the gene matches: 5. This CDR3 reads CASSLAGGAFGNTIYF. The CDR3 DNA follows: TGCGCCAGCAGCTTGGCAGGGGGCGCGTTTGGAAACACCATATATTTT.